The 11 T cell receptor beta chains given below trace back to one sample, sequenced in a study of shared clonotypes between healthy human individuals. The protocol was immunoSEQ multiplex PCR, while the TCRdb copy is restricted to in-frame clones and leaves out a portion. The top ten clones hold 8% to 13% of a sample with approximately 340,000 clones, more than 60% of them seen once. Sequenced: memory CD4+ T cells sorted from blood. Regarding subset: CD45RA-negative fraction. Source of these receptors: a man younger than 45 in good health.

In DNA, the CDR3 is TGCGCCAGCAGTGAGTCGGGTAGAGTCCACGAGCAGTACTTC. It is translated as CASSESGRVHEQYF. The chain is built from TRBV10-1 and TRBJ2-7; no clear D gene. This CDR3 is built from 14 residues. The V and J ends lost 0 bases and 5 bases respectively, with 11 bases between them. The germline V gene encodes CDR1 WNHNN and CDR2 SYGVQD (reference sequence).

This rearrangement joins TRBV10-3 to TRBJ1-4; unclear D gene. Trimming removed 3 bases from V and 7 bases from J, with 15 bases in between. Germline CDR1 is ENHRY and CDR2 is SYGVKD. This CDR3 contains 15 residues. The CDR3 sequence: CAISDSRSGSEKLFF. CDR3 nucleotides: TGTGCCATCAGTGATTCTAGATCGGGTAGTGAAAAACTGTTTTTT.

The V call is TRBV6-5, the J call TRBJ1-4; 8 positions match TRBD1. V trimming: 6 bases; J trimming: 8 bases; junction bases outside the gene matches: 11. The CDR3 covers 15 residues. Germline loops: CDR1 MNHEY, CDR2 SVGAGI. The CDR3 DNA reads as TGTGCCAGCAGACCAAGGACAGGGCATAGGGAAAAACTGTTTTTT. This codes for CASRPRTGHREKLFF.

This chain joins TRBV5-4 and TRBJ1-5, with a possible D match to TRBD1 (5 bases). CDR1 and CDR2 (germline): SGHNT, YYREEE (reference sequence). V lost 0 bases, J lost 4 bases, and 20 bases lay in between. The CDR3 is 18 amino acids. In DNA form, the CDR3 reads TGTGCCAGCAGCTTGGTTGGAGGGATCGGGGGACTAAATCAGCCCCAGCATTTT. Translated, it gives CASSLVGGIGGLNQPQHF.

The chain combines TRBV18 with TRBJ1-1; perhaps TRBD1 as D (5 bases). Trimming stripped 4 bases from V and 4 bases from J, with 13 bases between. The CDR3 is 14 amino acids. Germline V lookup: CDR1 KGHSH, CDR2 LQKENI. Here the CDR3 DNA reads TGTGCCAGCTCACGAACCGGGGGTTTCACTGAAGCTTTCTTT. It encodes CASSRTGGFTEAFF.

On this clone itself: This CDR3 is also generated by other DNA sequences in the sample. V is TRBV4-3 and J is TRBJ2-1; no reliable D call. Germline assignment: CDR1 LGHNA and CDR2 YSLEER. The CDR3 is 14 residues long. The ends were cut back, 0 bases at V and 7 bases at J, with 10 bases in the middle. Here the CDR3 reads CASSQDPTSNEQFF. CDR3 in DNA: TGCGCCAGCAGCCAAGACCCCACCTCGAATGAGCAGTTCTTC.

The V gene is TRBV7-6, the J gene TRBJ1-3; D remains ambiguous. Trimming stripped 4 bases from V and 11 bases from J, with 24 bases between. Per the germline V gene, CDR1 is SGHVS and CDR2 is FNYEAQ. The CDR3 extends over 16 amino acids. CDR3: CASSSNLTPGRSAIYF. The CDR3 nucleotides read TGTGCCAGCAGCTCCAACCTGACCCCTGGGCGTTCAGCCATATATTTT.

This clone was picked up a small number of times. One junction end disagrees with the germline gene, perhaps due to a read error. The rearrangement joins TRBV7-9 to TRBJ2-1, with 8 bases fitting TRBD2. CDR1 and CDR2 from the germline V gene are SEHNR and FQNEAQ (reference sequence). The CDR3 is 16 amino acids. CDR3 amino acids: CASSLAAGASHNEQFF. The CDR3 nucleotides are TGTGCCAGCAGCTTAGCAGCGGGAGCCTCCCACAATGAGCAGTTCTTC.

The rearrangement uses TRBV19 and TRBJ2-7, with D possibly being TRBD1 (6 bases). V was clipped by 10 bases and J by 3 bases, with 16 bases between them. Germline lookup yields CDR1 LNHDA and CDR2 SQIVND (reference sequence). The CDR3 is 13 residues long. CDR3 residues: CATSPGHLYEQYF. The CDR3 DNA follows: TGTGCCACATCACCGGGACATCTCTACGAGCAGTACTTC.

This clone occurred a few times. This rearrangement joins TRBV4-2 to TRBJ2-1; possibly TRBD1 or TRBD2 for D (5 bases each). Germline V gene lookup returns CDR1 LGHNA and CDR2 YNFKEQ. V was cut by 4 bases and J by 1 base, with 17 bases left in between. The CDR3 loop spans 17 amino acids. CDR3 sequence: CASSPGSATSSYNEQFF. As DNA, the CDR3 is TGTGCCAGCAGCCCAGGGTCGGCTACTAGTTCCTACAATGAGCAGTTCTTC.

V usage is TRBV28 and J usage is TRBJ2-7; no reliable D call. The CDR3 is made up of 12 amino acids. The V and J ends lost 5 bases and 3 bases respectively, with 8 bases between them. Germline loops: CDR1 MDHEN, CDR2 SYDVKM. The CDR3 spells CASSKGFYEQYF. The CDR3 DNA reads TGTGCCAGCAGTAAAGGGTTCTACGAGCAGTACTTC. Full variable domain (outside the CDR3, taken from reference TRBV28 and TRBJ2-7): DVKVTQSSRYLVKRTGEKVFLECVQDMDHENMFWYRQDPGLGLRLIYFSYDVKMKEKGDIPEGYSVSREKKERFSLILESASTNQTSMYLCASSKGFYEQYFGPGTRLTVT.